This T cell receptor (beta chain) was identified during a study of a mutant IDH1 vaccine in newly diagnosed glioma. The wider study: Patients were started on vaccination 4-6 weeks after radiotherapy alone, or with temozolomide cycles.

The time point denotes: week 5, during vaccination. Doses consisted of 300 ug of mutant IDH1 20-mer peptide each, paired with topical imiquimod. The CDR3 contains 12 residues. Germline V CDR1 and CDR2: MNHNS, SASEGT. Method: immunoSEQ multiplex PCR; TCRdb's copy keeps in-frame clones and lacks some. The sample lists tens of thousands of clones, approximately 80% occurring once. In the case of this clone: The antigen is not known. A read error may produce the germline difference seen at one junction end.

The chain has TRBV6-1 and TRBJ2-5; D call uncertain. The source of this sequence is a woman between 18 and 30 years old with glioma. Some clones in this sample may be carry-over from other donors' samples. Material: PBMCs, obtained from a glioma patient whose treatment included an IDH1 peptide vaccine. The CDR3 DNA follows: TGTGCCAGCAGTGAAAACCAGGAGACCCAGTACTTC. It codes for CASSENQETQYF.